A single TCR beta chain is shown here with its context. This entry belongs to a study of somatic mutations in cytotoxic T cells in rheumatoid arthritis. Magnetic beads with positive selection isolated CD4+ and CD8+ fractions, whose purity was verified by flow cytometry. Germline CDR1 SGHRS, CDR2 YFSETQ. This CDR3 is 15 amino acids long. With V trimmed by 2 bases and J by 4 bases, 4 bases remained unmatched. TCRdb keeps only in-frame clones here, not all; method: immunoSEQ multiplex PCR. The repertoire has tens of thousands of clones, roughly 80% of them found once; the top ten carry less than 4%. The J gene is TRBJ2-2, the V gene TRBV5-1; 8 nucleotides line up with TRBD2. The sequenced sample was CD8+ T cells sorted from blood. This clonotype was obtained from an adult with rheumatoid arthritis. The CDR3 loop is CASSFSRGATGELFF. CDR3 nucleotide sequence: TGCGCCAGCAGCTTCTCGCGGGGGGCCACCGGGGAGCTGTTTTTT. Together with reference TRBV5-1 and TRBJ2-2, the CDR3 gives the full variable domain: KAGVTQTPRYLIKTRGQQVTLSCSPISGHRSVSWYQQTPGQGLQFLFEYFSETQRNKGNFPGRFSGRQFSNSRSEMNVSTLELGDSALYLCASSFSRGATGELFFGEGSRLTVL.